A single sample is the source of the 5 T cell receptor beta chains below, sequenced in a study of HIV-infected patients and healthy controls. TCRdb reanalysed the 5' RACE reads using MiXCR and keeps one entry per CDR3 protein. The sample lists almost 65,000 distinct CDR3 sequences, 15% to 20% occurring once. Sample: CD4+ T cells from blood. The source of these receptors is a human donor in good health.

Comment on this clonotype: Since a much larger clone is just one base distant, this may be a read error. The chain has TRBV2 and TRBJ2-5; possibly TRBD1 or TRBD2 for D (5 bases each). The V end lost 8 bases, the J end lost 3 bases, and 10 bases lay between the germline ends. The CDR3 is made up of 12 amino acids. The germline V gene has CDR1 SNHLY and CDR2 FYNNEI. CDR3: CASRGTEETQYF. The CDR3 DNA reads as TGTGCCAGCCGGGGCACCGAAGAGACCCAGTACTTC. Filled out from reference TRBV2 and TRBJ2-5, the complete variable domain reads EPEVTQTPSHQVTQMGQEVILRCVPISNHLYFYWYRQILGQKVEFLVSFYNNEISEKSEIFDDQFSVERPDGSNFTLKIRSTKLEDSAMYFCASRGTEETQYFGPGTRLLVL.

The V gene is TRBV7-2, the J gene TRBJ1-5; 7 bases line up with TRBD1. The trim removed 5 bases at V and 2 bases at J, leaving 3 bases unmatched. Germline V gene lookup returns CDR1 SGHTA and CDR2 FQGNSA. This CDR3 has 14 residues. Here the CDR3 DNA reads TGTGCCAGCAGCCAGGGGGGTGGCAATCAGCCCCAGCATTTT. Encoded protein: CASSQGGGNQPQHF.

The chain employs TRBV6-1 and TRBJ2-3, with a possible D match to TRBD1 (5 bases). This CDR3 is built from 15 residues. Germline CDR1 reads MNHNS; CDR2 reads SASEGT. V was clipped by 3 bases and J by 1 base, with 11 bases between them. CDR3 bases: TGTGCCAGCAGTGACCTTGGGGCGGGCACAGATACGCAGTATTTT. Protein: CASSDLGAGTDTQYF.

The table lists this clonotype with a few counts. The chain employs TRBV18 and TRBJ2-3; unclear D gene. The germline V gene has CDR1 KGHSH and CDR2 LQKENI. The CDR3 sequence is 13 residues long. Trimming left V 2 bases short and J 2 bases short, with 5 bases between. In DNA, the CDR3 is TGTGCCAGCTCACCAACGGACACAGATACGCAGTATTTT. As protein: CASSPTDTDTQYF.

This clonotype has a count of ten or more. J is TRBJ1-6 and V is TRBV6-5; D gene unclear. CDR1 MNHEY and CDR2 SVGAGI come from the germline V gene. V was shortened by 2 bases and J by 7 bases, with 9 bases between the two germline ends. The CDR3 covers 14 residues. This CDR3 is CASSYDGVNSPLHF. In nucleotides, the CDR3 is TGTGCCAGCAGTTACGATGGTGTCAATTCACCCCTCCACTTT.